The clone carrying this TCR beta chain was seen a single time. Authors' processing steps: Counts of nucleated cells, estimated from reference gene primer amplification, were obtained. Some clones are missing from TCRdb's copy, which holds only in-frame ones; the method was immunoSEQ multiplex PCR. From that table come the V and J calls and clone size; the DNA was used to work out D and trimming. The sample consists of under 35,000 clones, roughly four fifths of them appearing once. This sample stems from a study of blood T cell repertoires in COVID-19. Study-level information: Some COVID-19 samples were acute and others convalescent; all came from the United States, Italy and Spain. In each case, the material was cDNA or gDNA derived from T cells, B-cell-depleted T cells, or PBMCs.

This clonotype originated in a man between 70 and 80 years old with acute or convalescent COVID-19. The sequenced sample was peripheral blood.

The DNA for the CDR3 is TGTGCCAGCAGCTTAGGATATACAGGGTCAATGGGAGATACGCAGTATTTT. It specifies CASSLGYTGSMGDTQYF. The V gene is TRBV11-3, the J gene TRBJ2-3; tentatively, D is TRBD1 (6 bases). CDR1 is SGHNT, CDR2 YENEEA, per germline. This CDR3 spans 17 amino acids. V gave up 1 base and J gave up 5 bases, with 19 bases separating them.